These 12 T cell receptor beta chains share one sample of origin, sequenced in a study of CXCR3-negative and CXCR3-positive naive CD8 T cells. 5' RACE that incorporated UMI labels was used to prepare the TRB cDNA libraries. One entry per CDR3 protein, without DNA, is what TCRdb gives after re-calling the 5' RACE reads. The sample data list roughly 130,000 distinct CDR3 sequences. These receptors have no known antigen. Regarding the study as a whole: For CXCR3-positive naive cells, TRB CDR3s were more hydrophobic than those of CXCR3-negative naive cells.

What was sequenced was naive CXCR3+ CD8+ T cells from blood. Subset given: CD45RO-CCR7+CD27+CD95- naive CD8+ T cells expressing CXCR3 (TNR3+). Receptors originate from a human donor in good health. Some clones in this sample may be carry-over from other donors' samples.

The chain employs TRBV7-9 and TRBJ2-7; TCRdb's D call of TRBD2 is untestable without DNA. This CDR3 is built from 15 residues. CDR1 and CDR2 from the germline V gene are SEHNR and FQNEAQ (reference sequence). CDR3 amino acids: CASSSLAGLSYEQYF. The entire variable domain, with the rest obtained from reference TRBV7-9 and TRBJ2-7, is as follows: DTGVSQNPRHKITKRGQNVTFRCDPISEHNRLYWYRQTLGQGPEFLTYFQNEAQLEKSRLLSDRFSAERPKGSFSTLEIQRTEQGDSAMYLCASSSLAGLSYEQYFGPGTRLTVT.

CDR3 region: CASSFGQGYPNTGELFF. V and J are TRBV4-1 and TRBJ2-2; lacking DNA, the TRBD1 call made by TCRdb goes unchecked. Germline V gene data show CDR1 as MGHRA and CDR2 as YSYEKL. This CDR3 is built from 17 residues.

V gene TRBV2 combines with J gene TRBJ1-1. Germline V gene sequence: CDR1 SNHLY, CDR2 FYNNEI. The CDR3 extends over 14 amino acids. The CDR3 reads CAIPRSGMNTEAFF.

The chain couples TRBV29-1 to TRBJ2-7. The CDR3 runs 11 residues. Germline assignment: CDR1 SQVTM and CDR2 ANQGSEA. CDR3 residues: CSVEMGYEQYF.

The rearrangement uses TRBV2 and TRBJ2-3; the TRBD2 assignment by TCRdb is unverifiable without DNA. Per the germline V gene, CDR1 is SNHLY and CDR2 is FYNNEI. The CDR3 is made up of 18 amino acids. The CDR3 here is CASSTLGGLAGSTDTQYF.

V gene TRBV7-9 combines with J gene TRBJ1-4; TCRdb outputs TRBD1, but without DNA this stays unchecked. Germline V gives CDR1 SEHNR, CDR2 FQNEAQ (reference sequence). CDR3 length: 14 amino acids. The CDR3 spells CASSLKGTDEKLFF.

The chain joins TRBV19 to TRBJ2-1. This CDR3 contains 16 residues. Per the germline V gene, CDR1 is LNHDA and CDR2 is SQIVND (reference sequence). The chain's CDR3 is CASSIDGDNSYNEQFF.

This chain uses TRBV2 with TRBJ2-7; without DNA, the TCRdb call of TRBD2 cannot be checked. The CDR3 is made up of 18 amino acids. The germline V gene has CDR1 SNHLY and CDR2 FYNNEI. The CDR3 spells CASVDPSNLGSVINEQYF.

The V and J genes are TRBV9 and TRBJ2-1; checking the TCRdb D call of TRBD1 is not possible without DNA. CDR3 length equals 15 residues. CDR1 and CDR2 (germline): SGDLS, YYNGEE. The CDR3 is CASSEGGASYNEQFF.

The chain has TRBV7-9 and TRBJ1-6. Germline V gene lookup returns CDR1 SEHNR and CDR2 FQNEAQ (reference sequence). The CDR3 totals 16 residues. CDR3 amino acids: CASSPDGVFSNSPLHF.

This chain links TRBV7-9 with TRBJ2-7; no DNA is available, so the TRBD1 call from TCRdb remains unchecked. CDR1 is SEHNR, CDR2 FQNEAQ, per germline (reference sequence). The CDR3 runs 12 residues. The CDR3 sequence is CASNNRDYEQYF.

V is TRBV10-3 and J is TRBJ2-1; TCRdb's assignment of TRBD2 cannot be checked, as there is no DNA. Germline CDR1 and CDR2: ENHRY and SYGVKD. The CDR3 covers 14 residues. CDR3 protein: CAISDGGTWDEQFF.